This paragraph reports one T cell receptor beta chain. The record originates from a study of shared clonotypes between healthy human individuals. This CDR3 has 17 residues. With 3 bases removed from V and 0 bases from J, the gap between germline ends came to 14 bases. Germline V gene sequence: CDR1 MNHNS, CDR2 SASEGT. Profiling relied on immunoSEQ multiplex PCR, and the TCRdb table lists in-frame clones only, not all of them. Of a few million clones in the sample, more than 80% were seen once. This clonotype was sampled from a man younger than 30 in good health. Sequenced: naive CD4+ T cells sorted from blood. The subset denotes: CD45RA+ positively selected. V usage is TRBV6-1 and J usage is TRBJ1-4, with D tentatively TRBD1 (5 bases). The CDR3 here is CASSDIFRGATNEKLFF. The CDR3 nucleotides read TGTGCCAGCAGTGATATTTTTAGAGGGGCAACTAATGAAAAACTGTTTTTT.